A selection of T cell receptor beta chains follows, all from one sample in a study of T cells in Graves' hyperthyroidism and ophthalmopathy. TCRdb re-derived calls from the multiplex PCR reads in MiXCR, one entry per CDR3 protein. The table records about 400,000 distinct CDR3 sequences, 14% to 15% of them present only once. The sequenced material came from blood. These receptors came from a woman aged 25 to 39 with Graves' hyperthyroidism. The CDR3 runs from the conserved cysteine through the conserved F or W. A D gene is named only where the DNA matches it firmly. Clone sizes are given selectively: once, few, many, or a class where the clone is expanded.

d_call: -; clone_size: -; j_call: TRBJ2-1; v_call: TRBV28; cdr3_aa: CASTPAGTIDEQFF; cdr3_nt: TGTGCCAGCACCCCGGCCGGGACAATCGATGAGCAGTTCTTC
d_call: -; clone_size: many; j_call: TRBJ2-5; v_call: TRBV27; cdr3_aa: CASSSLGLQETQYF; cdr3_nt: TGTGCCAGCAGTTCACTAGGCCTCCAAGAGACCCAGTACTTC
d_call: -; clone_size: many; j_call: TRBJ1-1; v_call: TRBV28; cdr3_aa: CASSSTGLTEAFF; cdr3_nt: TGTGCCAGCAGTTCCACAGGGCTCACTGAAGCTTTCTTT
d_call: -; clone_size: many; j_call: TRBJ1-3; v_call: TRBV28; cdr3_aa: CASSGAFSGNTIYF; cdr3_nt: TGTGCCAGCAGTGGGGCCTTCTCTGGAAACACCATATATTTT
d_call: -; clone_size: many; j_call: TRBJ1-5; v_call: TRBV28; cdr3_aa: CASRSGGSPQHF; cdr3_nt: TGTGCCAGCAGATCAGGCGGGAGTCCGCAGCATTTT
d_call: TRBD1; clone_size: few; j_call: TRBJ1-2; v_call: TRBV9; cdr3_aa: CASSSRQGDYGYTF; cdr3_nt: TGTGCCAGCAGCTCGAGACAGGGAGACTATGGCTACACCTTC
d_call: -; clone_size: -; j_call: TRBJ1-2; v_call: TRBV11-2; cdr3_aa: CASSLGRGGPRLHGYTF; cdr3_nt: TGTGCCAGCAGCTTAGGGAGGGGAGGACCCCGGCTTCATGGCTACACCTTC
d_call: -; clone_size: -; j_call: TRBJ2-7; v_call: TRBV24-1; cdr3_aa: CATSDSSAYPYEQYF; cdr3_nt: TGTGCCACCAGTGATTCTAGCGCGTACCCCTACGAGCAGTACTTC
d_call: -; clone_size: many; j_call: TRBJ1-4; v_call: TRBV28; cdr3_aa: CASREEAGNEKLFF; cdr3_nt: TGTGCCAGCAGAGAAGAAGCGGGAAATGAAAAACTGTTTTTT
d_call: -; clone_size: -; j_call: TRBJ2-5; v_call: TRBV7-9; cdr3_aa: CASSFQAGVQTQYF; cdr3_nt: TGTGCCAGCAGCTTTCAGGCGGGTGTACAGACCCAGTACTTC
d_call: -; clone_size: few; j_call: TRBJ2-7; v_call: TRBV11-2; cdr3_aa: CASTPFGSSYEQYF; cdr3_nt: TGTGCCAGCACCCCGTTCGGGAGCTCCTACGAGCAGTACTTC
d_call: TRBD1; clone_size: few; j_call: TRBJ2-5; v_call: TRBV2; cdr3_aa: CASRRQGLETQYF; cdr3_nt: TGTGCCAGCAGGAGACAGGGGTTGGAGACCCAGTACTTC
d_call: TRBD1; clone_size: many; j_call: TRBJ1-1; v_call: TRBV7-9; cdr3_aa: CASSLQGADTEAFF; cdr3_nt: TGTGCCAGCAGCTTACAGGGGGCCGACACTGAAGCTTTCTTT
d_call: TRBD1; clone_size: few; j_call: TRBJ1-6; v_call: TRBV7-9; cdr3_aa: CASSPQGLNSPLHF; cdr3_nt: TGTGCCAGCAGCCCACAGGGGCTAAATTCACCCCTCCACTTT
d_call: -; clone_size: few; j_call: TRBJ2-3; v_call: TRBV14; cdr3_aa: CASSLETLRGLDTQYF; cdr3_nt: TGTGCCAGCAGCCTCGAGACCCTCCGCGGGCTCGATACGCAGTATTTT
d_call: -; clone_size: -; j_call: TRBJ1-3; v_call: TRBV12-3/TRBV12-4; cdr3_aa: CASSKGSSGNTIYF; cdr3_nt: TGTGCCAGCAGTAAAGGGAGTTCTGGAAACACCATATATTTT
d_call: TRBD2; clone_size: -; j_call: TRBJ2-1; v_call: TRBV5-1; cdr3_aa: CASSSLAGSFNEQFF; cdr3_nt: TGCGCCAGCAGCTCCCTAGCGGGGAGCTTCAATGAGCAGTTCTTC
d_call: -; clone_size: few; j_call: TRBJ2-3; v_call: TRBV19; cdr3_aa: CASATPGTDTQYF; cdr3_nt: TGTGCCAGTGCAACGCCGGGCACAGATACGCAGTATTTT